A single sample gave rise to the 32 T cell receptor beta chains below, sequenced in a study of neurological immune-mediated disorders. Time point denoted: longitudinal time-point 1 (baseline). TCRdb redid the calling of the 5' RACE reads with MiXCR, one entry per CDR3 protein. The sample gives some 37,000 distinct CDR3 sequences, 3% to 3.5% of which show up once; more than 7.5% is in the top ten. The sequenced sample was PBMCs. The receptor source for this set is a woman aged 60 to 75 with multiple sclerosis.

This clonotype was counted many times. This chain joins TRBV2 and TRBJ1-5, with D tentatively TRBD1 (6 bases). The CDR3 has 14 residues. Trimming pared 3 bases from V and 5 bases from J, leaving 11 bases between. Germline-derived CDR1 and CDR2 are SNHLY and FYNNEI. The CDR3 here is CASSDGQNYQPQHF. CDR3 sequence (DNA): TGTGCCAGCAGTGATGGACAGAATTATCAGCCCCAGCATTTT.

This clonotype was found many times. This chain joins TRBV4-1 and TRBJ2-1; no clear D. This CDR3 comprises 12 residues. V dropped 3 bases and J dropped 2 bases, with 2 bases sitting between them. From germline, CDR1 is MGHRA and CDR2 YSYEKL. The CDR3 bases are TGCGCCAGCAGCCAGCCCTACAATGAGCAGTTCTTC. It yields the protein CASSQPYNEQFF.

This clonotype came up many times. The genes are TRBV5-1 and TRBJ2-1; 8 bases line up with TRBD2. The CDR3 is made up of 13 amino acids. Germline V gives CDR1 SGHRS, CDR2 YFSETQ. Trimming at V came to 5 bases and at J to 8 bases, leaving 6 bases not matched to a gene. The CDR3 nucleotides are TGCGCCAGCAGTTCCGGGAGGGGGGATGAGCAGTTCTTC. It codes for CASSSGRGDEQFF.

Many counts were recorded for this clonotype. The chain employs TRBV11-2 and TRBJ1-2; 8 bases line up with TRBD1. V shed 5 bases, J shed 6 bases, and the junction held 8 bases outside the gene matches. CDR1 SGHAT and CDR2 FQNNGV come from the germline V gene. The CDR3 is made up of 14 amino acids. CDR3 amino acids: CASSRDRGNDGYTF. CDR3 coding DNA: TGTGCCAGCAGCCGAGACAGGGGAAACGATGGCTACACCTTC.

In this sample, this clonotype turned up many times. A junction boundary mismatches the germline segment, possibly from a read error. The genes are TRBV6-6 and TRBJ2-2; TRBD1 aligns across 7 bases. The CDR3 runs to 14 residues. CDR1 is MNHNY and CDR2 is SVGAGI in the germline V gene (reference sequence). CDR3 bases: TGTGCCAGCAGTCCGGGACAGAACCCCGGGGAGCTGTTTTTT. Translated: CASSPGQNPGELFF.

This clonotype was picked up many times. This sequence joins TRBV5-1 and TRBJ1-5, with a possible D match to TRBD1 (5 bases). CDR3 size: 15 residues. Trimming took off 4 bases at V and 4 bases at J, with 15 bases between the two ends. Germline CDR1 reads SGHRS; CDR2 reads YFSETQ. CDR3 nucleotides: TGCGCCAGCAGCCCGGAGGGGTTTCTGAATCAGCCCCAGCATTTT. It translates to CASSPEGFLNQPQHF.

This clonotype has at least ten counts. This chain connects TRBV20-1 to TRBJ1-5; possible D gene TRBD1, 6 bases. The CDR3 has 14 residues. Trimming took 2 bases from V and 0 from J, leaving 8 bases between them. Germline CDR1 and CDR2: DFQATT and SNEGSKA (reference sequence). CDR3 in amino acids: CSARWGASNQPQHF. The CDR3 coding sequence is TGCAGTGCTAGATGGGGGGCTAGCAATCAGCCCCAGCATTTT.

This clonotype was detected ten times or more. The chain uses TRBV20-1 and TRBJ2-1; maybe TRBD1 (6 bases). Germline V gene lookup returns CDR1 DFQATT and CDR2 SNEGSKA (reference sequence). This CDR3 spans 15 amino acids. V lost 3 bases, J lost 0 bases, and 12 bases lay in between. CDR3 loop: CSARGDTYSYNEQFF. Written as DNA, the CDR3 is TGCAGTGCTAGGGGGGACACCTACTCCTACAATGAGCAGTTCTTC.

This clonotype has at least ten counts. The chain employs TRBV5-1 and TRBJ2-1; 9 bases are a match to TRBD1. The CDR3 contains 15 residues. Germline V gene sequence: CDR1 SGHRS, CDR2 YFSETQ. V lost 4 bases, J lost 7 bases, and 9 bases stayed unmatched. DNA for the CDR3: TGCGCCAGCAGCCGGGGACAGGGAGTAGTTAATGAGCAGTTCTTC. It encodes CASSRGQGVVNEQFF.

This clonotype was recorded at least ten times. Because the CDR3 is missing its conserved closing phenylalanine or tryptophan, this is likely a read error. The J gene is TRBJ1-2, the V gene TRBV29-1, with D maybe TRBD1 (5 bases). The germline V gene has CDR1 SQVTM and CDR2 ANQGSEA. The CDR3 is 13 residues long. The ends were cut back, 3 bases at V and 1 base at J, with 9 bases in the middle. The CDR3 DNA follows: TGCAGCGTTGACAGGGAAGGTAACTATGGCTACACCAAC. As protein: CSVDREGNYGYTN.

At least ten counts were recorded for this clonotype. The V and J genes are TRBV5-1 and TRBJ2-7; TRBD1 aligns across 10 bases. The CDR3 is 15 amino acids. J lost 5 bases, V lost 1 base, and 6 bases had no gene match. CDR1 is SGHRS, CDR2 YFSETQ, per germline. The CDR3 DNA reads TGCGCCAGCAGCTTGCTGGACAGGGGGACGAACGAGCAGTACTTC. Its translation is CASSLLDRGTNEQYF.

This clonotype was counted many times. V gene TRBV5-1 combines with J gene TRBJ2-7, with D possibly matching TRBD1 (6 bases). V lost 7 bases and J 6 bases, leaving 17 bases between the germline ends. CDR1 SGHRS and CDR2 YFSETQ come from the germline V gene. The CDR3 spans 13 residues. This CDR3 reads CASEQGGGSEQYF. The CDR3 DNA reads as TGCGCCAGCGAACAGGGCGGAGGTTCCGAGCAGTACTTC.

This clonotype was seen many times. The chain links TRBV5-1 to TRBJ2-2; 10 bases line up with TRBD1. Looked up from germline, CDR1 is SGHRS and CDR2 is YFSETQ. Losses at the gene ends were 1 base for V and 6 bases for J; bases not matched to a gene: 6. This CDR3 comprises 16 residues. CDR3 residues: CASSLRGTGDAGELFF. The CDR3 nucleotides are TGCGCCAGCAGCTTGCGTGGGACAGGGGATGCCGGGGAGCTGTTTTTT.

This clonotype was detected many times. V and J are TRBV6-5 and TRBJ2-5, with TRBD1 matching 8 bases. The V and J ends lost 8 bases and 3 bases, in that order; junction bases with no gene match: 8. CDR1 and CDR2 from the germline V gene are MNHEY and SVGAGI. The CDR3 spans 14 residues. CDR3 amino acids: CASRTGQGKETQYF. For the CDR3, the DNA is TGTGCCAGCCGGACCGGACAGGGAAAAGAGACCCAGTACTTC.

The sample holds many counts of this clonotype. V and J are TRBV5-4 and TRBJ1-2; 9 bases map to TRBD1. The CDR3 runs 13 residues. The germline V gene encodes CDR1 SGHNT and CDR2 YYREEE (reference sequence). The CDR3 DNA sequence: TGTGCAAGCTCATTCGGGACAGGGATAGGCTACACCTTC. Translated: CASSFGTGIGYTF.

This clonotype showed up just a few times. The chain couples TRBV19 to TRBJ2-7, with 7 bases aligning to TRBD1. V lost 5 bases to trimming and J lost 0 bases; unmatched junction nucleotides: 10. Germline-derived CDR1 and CDR2 are LNHDA and SQIVND (reference sequence). This CDR3 has 16 residues. Here the CDR3 DNA reads TGTGCCAGTAGTCCGCCTCGGGGACAGCACTCCTACGAGCAGTACTTC. Protein sequence: CASSPPRGQHSYEQYF.

This clonotype has ten or more counts. The rearrangement links TRBV7-9 to TRBJ2-7; 7 bases fit TRBD1. V trimming: 5 bases; J trimming: 6 bases; junction bases outside the gene matches: 16. The CDR3 contains 16 residues. The germline gives CDR1 SEHNR, CDR2 FQNEAQ (reference sequence). The CDR3 loop reads CASSKRTTGIGVEQYF. CDR3 in DNA: TGTGCCAGCAGCAAAAGGACGACAGGGATCGGGGTCGAGCAGTACTTC.

This clonotype was observed at least ten times. This rearrangement joins TRBV6-5 to TRBJ1-5; 8 bases are shared with TRBD1. Germline CDR1 and CDR2: MNHEY and SVGAGI. The length of the CDR3 is 14 residues. J gave up 3 bases and V 6 bases, and 4 bases lay outside the gene matches. The CDR3 region has the DNA TGTGCCAGCAGCACAGGGGGTAACAATCAGCCCCAGCATTTT. It yields the protein CASSTGGNNQPQHF.

This clonotype was detected many times. The V call is TRBV7-9, the J call TRBJ2-7; 10 nucleotides match TRBD1. The trim removed 3 bases at V and 2 bases at J, leaving 1 base unmatched. Germline CDR1 reads SEHNR; CDR2 reads FQNEAQ (reference sequence). There are 14 residues in the CDR3. CDR3 bases: TGTGCCAGCAGCTTGGACAGGGGGGCCTACGAGCAGTACTTC. As protein: CASSLDRGAYEQYF.

This clonotype was counted at least ten times. This chain uses TRBV3-1 with TRBJ2-2, with no clear D. The CDR3 loop spans 12 amino acids. Germline CDR1 is LGHDT and CDR2 is YNNKEL (reference sequence). V lost 2 bases, J lost 9 bases, and 7 bases lay in between. CDR3 region: CASSQLARELFF. The CDR3 coding sequence is TGTGCCAGCAGCCAATTGGCCAGGGAGCTGTTTTTT.

This clonotype was seen ten or more times. CDR3: CASTAFDRPDEKLFF. CDR3 coding DNA: TGCGCCAGCACCGCTTTCGACAGACCAGATGAAAAACTGTTTTTT. V usage is TRBV5-1 and J usage is TRBJ1-4; the D gene is possibly TRBD1 (5 bases). The CDR3 runs to 15 residues. Trimming removed 6 bases from V and 6 bases from J, with 18 bases in between. Germline-derived CDR1 and CDR2 are SGHRS and YFSETQ.

This clonotype was recorded many times. The chain has TRBV20-1 and TRBJ1-1, with D tentatively TRBD1 (6 bases). The CDR3 is 13 amino acids. CDR1 and CDR2 (germline): DFQATT, SNEGSKA (reference sequence). Deletions cut 3 bases from V and 0 bases from J, with 8 bases between. The CDR3 spells CSASRDMNTEAFF. The CDR3 nucleotides are TGCAGTGCTAGCAGGGACATGAACACTGAAGCTTTCTTT.

Many counts were recorded for this clonotype. The rearrangement links TRBV18 to TRBJ2-5; 7 bases align to TRBD1. V gave up 10 bases and J gave up 2 bases; unmatched junction bases: 10. Germline V lookup: CDR1 KGHSH, CDR2 LQKENI. The CDR3 has 14 residues. The CDR3 loop is CATGDRESQETQYF. In DNA, the CDR3 is TGTGCCACAGGAGACAGGGAGTCACAAGAGACCCAGTACTTC.

This clonotype was recorded many times. The V gene is TRBV7-8, the J gene TRBJ2-3, with D perhaps TRBD2 (6 bases). Trimming pared 1 base from V and 0 bases from J, leaving 11 bases between. The germline V gene encodes CDR1 SGHVS and CDR2 FQNEAQ. The CDR3 consists of 16 residues. The CDR3 DNA reads as TGTGCCAGCAGCTTAGTGCCGGGGGTGAGCACAGATACGCAGTATTTT. It is translated as CASSLVPGVSTDTQYF.

This clonotype was seen at least ten times. This CDR3 is CASSLAGGNSPLHF. The DNA of the CDR3 is TGTGCCAGCAGTTTGGCAGGGGGTAATTCACCCCTCCACTTT. This chain uses TRBV12-3 or TRBV12-4 with TRBJ1-6; 7 bases map to TRBD1. CDR3 length equals 14 residues. The V segment lost 3 bases and the J segment 6 bases; nucleotides outside the gene matches: 2.

At least ten counts were recorded for this clonotype. The gene calls are TRBV5-1 and TRBJ1-1; 8 bases fit TRBD1. Germline V gene sequence: CDR1 SGHRS, CDR2 YFSETQ. The CDR3 runs 15 residues. The V segment lost 1 base and the J segment 1 base; nucleotides outside the gene matches: 3. CDR3 in amino acids: CASSLWGQENTEAFF. The CDR3 DNA is TGCGCCAGCAGCTTGTGGGGACAGGAGAACACTGAAGCTTTCTTT. The variable domain in full, completed from reference TRBV5-1 and TRBJ1-1, reads KAGVTQTPRYLIKTRGQQVTLSCSPISGHRSVSWYQQTPGQGLQFLFEYFSETQRNKGNFPGRFSGRQFSNSRSEMNVSTLELGDSALYLCASSLWGQENTEAFFGQGTRLTVV.

The J gene is TRBJ1-5, the V gene TRBV18; 8 nucleotides align to TRBD1. The CDR3 is 14 residues long. Per germline, CDR1 KGHSH and CDR2 LQKENI. The V segment lost 4 bases and the J segment 2 bases; nucleotides outside the gene matches: 1. The CDR3 spells CASSLGQGNQPQHF. The CDR3, as DNA: TGTGCCAGCTCACTGGGACAGGGCAATCAGCCCCAGCATTTT. Full variable domain (remainder filled in from reference TRBV18 and TRBJ1-5): NAGVMQNPRHLVRRRGQEARLRCSPMKGHSHVYWYRQLPEEGLKFMVYLQKENIIDESGMPKERFSAEFPKEGPSILRIQQVVRGDSAAYFCASSLGQGNQPQHFGDGTRLSIL.

This clonotype was detected ten times or more. The chain is built from TRBV5-1 and TRBJ2-3, with unresolved D. Germline CDR1 and CDR2: SGHRS and YFSETQ. Trimming removed 4 bases from V and 0 bases from J, with 9 bases in between. The CDR3 totals 14 residues. Written as DNA, the CDR3 is TGCGCCAGCAGCGCACCGACTAGCACAGATACGCAGTATTTT. It codes for CASSAPTSTDTQYF.

In its sample, this clonotype was seen many times. This chain connects TRBV6-5 to TRBJ1-2, with 7 bases aligning to TRBD1. J lost 1 base, V lost 8 bases, and 4 bases had no gene match. The length of the CDR3 is 13 residues. Germline values: CDR1 MNHEY, CDR2 SVGAGI. The CDR3 coding sequence is TGTGCCAGCGGACAGGTCCTTAACTATGGCTACACCTTC. Protein: CASGQVLNYGYTF.

This clonotype has a count of ten or more. The CDR3 DNA reads TGCGCCAGCAACGCCGACAGCTCCTACGAGCAGTACTTC. It translates to CASNADSSYEQYF. This chain uses TRBV5-1 with TRBJ2-7; TRBD1 is a possible D gene (5 bases). Germline V CDR1 and CDR2: SGHRS, YFSETQ. The V and J ends lost 6 bases and 0 bases respectively, with 10 bases between them. The length of the CDR3 is 13 residues.

This clonotype was detected many times. J is TRBJ2-5 and V is TRBV12-3 or TRBV12-4; perhaps TRBD1 as D (5 bases). The CDR3 sequence is 12 residues long. Trimming cost V 2 bases and J 12 bases, with 13 bases left between them. The CDR3 DNA sequence: TGTGCCAGCAGTTTAAAAGGGGCGAGGAAGTACTTC. Translation: CASSLKGARKYF.

This clonotype was seen ten or more times. V gene TRBV3-1 combines with J gene TRBJ2-5; 12 nucleotides align to TRBD2. J was trimmed by 4 bases and V by 4 bases; bases with no gene match: 7. This CDR3 contains 16 residues. Germline V gene data show CDR1 as LGHDT and CDR2 as YNNKEL (reference sequence). This CDR3 reads CASSRPTSGGPETQYF. CDR3 in DNA: TGTGCCAGCAGCCGACCGACTAGCGGGGGACCAGAGACCCAGTACTTC.